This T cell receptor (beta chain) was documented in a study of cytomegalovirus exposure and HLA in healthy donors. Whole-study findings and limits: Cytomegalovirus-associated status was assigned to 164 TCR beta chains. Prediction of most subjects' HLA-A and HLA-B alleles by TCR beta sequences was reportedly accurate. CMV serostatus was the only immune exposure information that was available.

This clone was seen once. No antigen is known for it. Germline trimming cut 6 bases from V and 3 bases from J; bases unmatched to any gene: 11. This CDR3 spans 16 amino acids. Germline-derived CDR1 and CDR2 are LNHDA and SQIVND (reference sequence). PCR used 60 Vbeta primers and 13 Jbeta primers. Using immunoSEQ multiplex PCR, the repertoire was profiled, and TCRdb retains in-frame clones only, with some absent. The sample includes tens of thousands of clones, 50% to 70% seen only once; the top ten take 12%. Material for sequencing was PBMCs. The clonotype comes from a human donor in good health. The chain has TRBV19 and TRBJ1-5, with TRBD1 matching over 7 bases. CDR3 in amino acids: CASRNQGTGANQPQHF. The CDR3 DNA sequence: TGTGCCAGTAGAAACCAGGGCACAGGGGCCAATCAGCCCCAGCATTTT.